The source of this T cell receptor beta chain is a study of control samples from healthy donors and cancer patients. Sequenced by immunoSEQ multiplex PCR; TCRdb stores in-frame clones only, minus some. The sample shows about 83,000 clones, roughly 91% of them seen only once. V lost 4 bases to trimming and J lost 5 bases; unmatched junction nucleotides: 9. This CDR3 comprises 16 residues. CDR1 and CDR2 from the germline V gene are ENHRY and SYGVKD. The origin of this receptor is a man between 50 and 59 years old in good health. Specimen: blood. The chain uses TRBV10-3 and TRBJ1-5; 9 nucleotides align to TRBD1. The CDR3 nucleotides are TGTGCCATCAGTGCGGTCCCGACAGGGGGAGATCAGCCCCAGCATTTT. This sequence encodes CAISAVPTGGDQPQHF.